This entry lists 10 T cell receptor beta chains sequenced from one sample in a study of blood T cell repertoires in COVID-19. Clones were sequenced by immunoSEQ multiplex PCR, and TCRdb holds only the in-frame ones, with some missing. This sample has approximately 380,000 clones; roughly nine tenths occur once, and the top ten carry about 0.9%. Sequencing was performed on PBMCs or T cells enriched from blood (not recorded which). These receptors originate from a woman aged 35 to 49 who had been exposed to COVID-19.

The chain has TRBV15 and TRBJ1-2; 9 bases align to TRBD1. CDR3 size: 15 residues. Germline loops: CDR1 LNHNV, CDR2 YYDKDF (reference sequence). The ends lost 5 bases at V and 0 bases at J; junction bases unmatched: 4. This CDR3 reads CATSGGQGTNYGYTF. The CDR3 DNA follows: TGTGCCACCAGCGGCGGACAGGGGACTAACTATGGCTACACCTTC. The full variable domain, completed using reference TRBV15 and TRBJ1-2, is DAMVIQNPRYQVTQFGKPVTLSCSQTLNHNVMYWYQQKSSQAPKLLFHYYDKDFNNEADTPDNFQSRRPNTSFCFLDIRSPGLGDTAMYLCATSGGQGTNYGYTFGSGTRLTVV.

This clone was counted once. V usage is TRBV30 and J usage is TRBJ1-1; no clear D. The CDR3 sequence is 14 residues long. Germline CDR1 is GTSNPN and CDR2 is SVGIG (reference sequence). Trimming stripped 2 bases from V and 1 base from J, with 11 bases between. CDR3 residues: CAWSKTNTNTEAFF. The CDR3 DNA reads as TGTGCCTGGAGTAAAACCAACACGAACACTGAAGCTTTCTTT.

The chain employs TRBV24-1 and TRBJ1-4, with a possible D match to TRBD1 (5 bases). This CDR3 contains 14 residues. Germline values: CDR1 KGHDR, CDR2 SFDVKD. The V gene lost 2 bases and the J gene lost 8 bases, with 11 bases spanning the gap. The CDR3 region is CATSDSRSGEKLFF. DNA of the CDR3: TGTGCCACCAGTGATTCGCGGTCAGGGGAAAAACTGTTTTTT.

The chain's CDR3 is CASSWGGWNTEAFF. CDR3 in DNA: TGTGCCAGCAGCTGGGGAGGGTGGAACACTGAAGCTTTCTTT. The rearrangement joins TRBV7-9 to TRBJ1-1; D is unresolved. CDR3 length: 14 residues. Trimming pared 4 bases from V and 1 base from J, leaving 10 bases between. Germline V lookup: CDR1 SEHNR, CDR2 FQNEAQ (reference sequence).

The genes are TRBV24-1 and TRBJ2-3; 9 bases map to TRBD2. Germline loops: CDR1 KGHDR, CDR2 SFDVKD. This CDR3 has 15 amino acids. The V segment lost 2 bases and the J segment 3 bases; nucleotides outside the gene matches: 2. The CDR3 spells CATSDSLAGTDTQYF. CDR3 DNA sequence: TGTGCCACCAGTGATTCGCTAGCGGGGACAGATACGCAGTATTTT.

The genes are TRBV30 and TRBJ1-1; no firm D call. This CDR3 has 15 residues. Germline V gives CDR1 GTSNPN, CDR2 SVGIG (reference sequence). V was pared by 4 bases and J by 0 bases, with 15 bases between. The CDR3 reads CAWKVPGRMNTEAFF. The CDR3 DNA reads as TGTGCCTGGAAGGTCCCCGGCAGGATGAACACTGAAGCTTTCTTT. The full variable domain, its missing parts supplied by reference TRBV30 and TRBJ1-1, is SQTIHQWPATLVQPVGSPLSLECTVEGTSNPNLYWYRQAAGRGLQLLFYSVGIGQISSEVPQNLSASRPQDRQFILSSKKLLLSDSGFYLCAWKVPGRMNTEAFFGQGTRLTVV.

Turning to this clone: The identical CDR3 is also encoded by other nucleotide sequences in the sample. J is TRBJ1-2 and V is TRBV7-9; D remains ambiguous. Trimming left V 1 base short and J 2 bases short, with 11 bases between. Germline V gives CDR1 SEHNR, CDR2 FQNEAQ (reference sequence). The CDR3 consists of 15 residues. CDR3 bases: TGTGCCAGCAGCTTAGATCGAGGAGGCAACTATGGCTACACCTTC. Protein: CASSLDRGGNYGYTF.

The genes are TRBV18 and TRBJ2-3; 9 positions agree with TRBD2. Germline CDR1 KGHSH, CDR2 LQKENI. With 2 bases clipped from V and 5 bases from J, the junction kept 11 bases outside the gene matches. The CDR3 loop spans 17 amino acids. This CDR3 is CASSPRASGAPLDTQYF. The CDR3 coding sequence is TGTGCCAGCTCACCAAGGGCTAGCGGGGCCCCTTTAGATACGCAGTATTTT.

This clone was recorded only once. The V and J genes are TRBV29-1 and TRBJ2-6; the D call may be TRBD1 or TRBD2 (6 bases each). The ends were cut back, 6 bases at V and 4 bases at J, with 22 bases in the middle. CDR1 SQVTM and CDR2 ANQGSEA come from the germline V gene. This CDR3 contains 17 residues. In DNA, the CDR3 is TGCAGCGTGGGCGGGACATCTACTTCCTCCGGGGCCAACGTCCTGACTTTC. Amino acid sequence: CSVGGTSTSSGANVLTF. Complete variable domain (other parts from reference TRBV29-1 and TRBJ2-6): SAVISQKPSRDICQRGTSLTIQCQVDSQVTMMFWYRQQPGQSLTLIATANQGSEATYESGFVIDKFPISRPNLTFSTLTVSNMSPEDSSIYLCSVGGTSTSSGANVLTFGAGSRLTVL.

This chain uses TRBV6-2 or TRBV6-3 with TRBJ2-1, with 10 bases that match TRBD2. The germline CDR1 and CDR2 sequences are MNHEY and SVGEGT. The V and J ends lost 6 bases and 9 bases, in that order; junction bases with no gene match: 11. The CDR3 is 15 amino acids. The DNA of the CDR3 is TGTGCCAGCAGCCCCCCGGTAGCGGGAGGTACTGAGCAGTTCTTC. It specifies CASSPPVAGGTEQFF.